The rows below give T cell receptor beta chains drawn from one sample of a study of shared clonotypes between healthy human individuals. TCRdb keeps only in-frame clones here, not all; method: immunoSEQ multiplex PCR. Here the sample spans a few million clones, about 92% being singletons. The sequencing sample was made of naive CD4+ T cells sorted from blood. These receptors all stem from a man aged 18 to 35 in good health. Both conserved end residues are part of each CDR3. A D gene is named only where the DNA matches it firmly.

D: .; V: TRBV21-1; J: TRBJ2-3; CDR3: CASSRPSTGQDTDTQYF
D: .; V: TRBV7-2; J: TRBJ2-7; CDR3: CASSRAAGTYEQYF
D: .; V: TRBV30; J: TRBJ1-1; CDR3: CAWSTGITGNTEAFF
D: .; V: TRBV10-3; J: TRBJ2-7; CDR3: CAISADSLSPYEQYF
D: TRBD2; V: TRBV6-5; J: TRBJ2-3; CDR3: CASSWQTSGTDTQYF
D: TRBD1; V: TRBV5-1; J: TRBJ2-2; CDR3: CASSPPQGAGTGELFF
D: TRBD1; V: TRBV6-1; J: TRBJ1-5; CDR3: CASSRQGPEQPQHF
D: .; V: TRBV9; J: TRBJ2-7; CDR3: CASSVGQPKDEQYF
D: .; V: TRBV21-1; J: TRBJ2-5; CDR3: CASHHRGSLWETQYF
D: .; V: TRBV6-5; J: TRBJ1-1; CDR3: CASSAVGGAGTEAFF
D: TRBD1; V: TRBV2; J: TRBJ1-1; CDR3: CASSGQGGSGAFF
D: TRBD1; V: TRBV30; J: TRBJ2-7; CDR3: CAWSLGQVYEQYF
D: .; V: TRBV5-4; J: TRBJ1-2; CDR3: CASSTDGTLGGYTF
D: TRBD1; V: TRBV5-1; J: TRBJ2-5; CDR3: CASSAPGTGQETQYF
D: .; V: TRBV21-1; J: TRBJ2-7; CDR3: CASSKGWGGDFTYEQYF
D: .; V: TRBV10-3; J: TRBJ1-2; CDR3: CAISESWSGAIYGYTF
D: TRBD1; V: TRBV28; J: TRBJ1-2; CDR3: CASSYPTGGGGYTF
D: .; V: TRBV2; J: TRBJ1-1; CDR3: CASSARGSPDTEAFF
D: .; V: TRBV9; J: TRBJ2-7; CDR3: CASSQGGSGVVEQYF
D: .; V: TRBV6-5; J: TRBJ2-5; CDR3: CASSYSTGQETQYF
D: TRBD1; V: TRBV5-4; J: TRBJ1-2; CDR3: CASSFSPGQSYGYTF
D: .; V: TRBV5-1; J: TRBJ1-1; CDR3: CASSRTDPNTEAFF
D: .; V: TRBV10-3; J: TRBJ2-5; CDR3: CAISRGSQETQYF
D: .; V: TRBV5-6; J: TRBJ2-1; CDR3: CASSVDGRDEQFF
D: .; V: TRBV5-4; J: TRBJ2-3; CDR3: CASSPSGSIGRDTQYF
D: TRBD2; V: TRBV7-2; J: TRBJ2-7; CDR3: CASIRTSGSYEQYF
D: TRBD1; V: TRBV12-5; J: TRBJ2-3; CDR3: CASGVGTALDTQYF
D: .; V: TRBV5-8; J: TRBJ1-5; CDR3: CASSLEQGFRPQHF
D: .; V: TRBV18; J: TRBJ2-7; CDR3: CASSGTSSDREQYF
D: TRBD1; V: TRBV30; J: TRBJ1-5; CDR3: CASGQGGNQPQHF
D: TRBD1; V: TRBV5-1; J: TRBJ2-7; CDR3: CASSWQGDYEQYF
D: .; V: TRBV10-3; J: TRBJ2-5; CDR3: CAISGTLGETQYF
D: .; V: TRBV6-5; J: TRBJ2-7; CDR3: CASSYVFGSYEQYF
D: .; V: TRBV5-3; J: TRBJ1-2; CDR3: CARSSFTNRHYGYTF
D: TRBD2; V: TRBV9; J: TRBJ2-7; CDR3: CASSVGMTSGGTYEQYF
D: .; V: TRBV6-4; J: TRBJ1-1; CDR3: CAVRGTDWNTEAFF
D: .; V: TRBV6-1; J: TRBJ1-1; CDR3: CASSAKDLGAEAFF
D: TRBD1; V: TRBV2; J: TRBJ1-6; CDR3: CASSLEGQGSSPLHF
D: .; V: TRBV2; J: TRBJ1-2; CDR3: CASSEQGFTVGYTF
D: .; V: TRBV7-8; J: TRBJ2-7; CDR3: CASSLHSYEQYF
D: .; V: TRBV5-4; J: TRBJ2-1; CDR3: CASSLPQGLNEQFF
D: .; V: TRBV18; J: TRBJ1-3; CDR3: CASSPMHETVTGNTIYF
D: .; V: TRBV12-5; J: TRBJ2-3; CDR3: CASGPPGLDTQYF
D: TRBD1; V: TRBV27; J: TRBJ1-3; CDR3: CASSLRSGTAGNTIYF
D: .; V: TRBV7-2; J: TRBJ1-5; CDR3: CASSPTGVSNQPQHF
D: .; V: TRBV15; J: TRBJ2-3; CDR3: CATSRDPTSTDTQYF
D: .; V: TRBV18; J: TRBJ2-3; CDR3: CASSPRGIGTDTQYF
D: TRBD1; V: TRBV11-1; J: TRBJ1-1; CDR3: CASTRTGGNTEAFF
D: .; V: TRBV7-3; J: TRBJ2-3; CDR3: CASSSKFVTGDTQYF
D: .; V: TRBV11-2; J: TRBJ2-5; CDR3: CASSFGGKETQYF
D: .; V: TRBV11-2; J: TRBJ2-1; CDR3: CASNPTGGGYSEQFF
D: .; V: TRBV11-2; J: TRBJ2-2; CDR3: CASSLDGRTGELFF